This T cell receptor beta chain was sequenced in a study of blood T cell repertoires in COVID-19. Whole-study context: Samples came from the United States, Italy and Spain, spanning acute and convalescent COVID-19. T cells, B-cell-depleted T cells, or PBMCs provided the cDNA or gDNA that served as material.

This CDR3 comprises 17 residues. Germline values: CDR1 DFQATT, CDR2 SNEGSKA (reference sequence). J lost 2 bases, V lost 3 bases, and 15 bases had no gene match. Per the authors' pipeline: Estimation of nucleated cell counts was performed using reference gene primer amplification. Produced via immunoSEQ multiplex PCR; TCRdb's table is partial and in-frame only. The V and J calls and clone size come from that table; D and trimming were worked out from the DNA. The data contain about 320,000 clones, around 83% of them singletons. The clonotype originates from a woman between 45 and 65 years old with acute or convalescent COVID-19. Sequenced sample: peripheral blood. The chain is built from TRBV20-1 and TRBJ1-2, with 7 bases lining up with TRBD1. The CDR3 is CSASDPAGTADNYGYTF. DNA for the CDR3: TGCAGTGCTAGTGATCCGGCCGGGACAGCAGACAACTATGGCTACACCTTC.